Each of the 21 T cell receptor beta chains below was sequenced from the same sample in a study of cytomegalovirus exposure and HLA in healthy donors. The PCR used 60 Vbeta and 13 Jbeta primers. Generated by immunoSEQ multiplex PCR, the TCRdb table keeps only in-frame clones and is missing some. The sample has 150,000 to 200,000 clones, under 80% seen once. Specimen: PBMCs. These receptors all stem from a woman in her twenties or thirties in good health and CMV-seropositive.

The chain links TRBV4-1 to TRBJ1-1, with a possible D match to TRBD1 (5 bases). Germline V lookup: CDR1 MGHRA, CDR2 YSYEKL. The CDR3 contains 16 residues. V was shortened by 0 bases and J by 0 bases, with 11 bases between the two germline ends. The CDR3: CASSQDGGGMNTEAFF. The DNA of the CDR3 is TGCGCCAGCAGCCAAGACGGGGGAGGAATGAACACTGAAGCTTTCTTT.

V and J are TRBV7-8 and TRBJ1-4; 8 bases align to TRBD1. Germline V gene lookup returns CDR1 SGHVS and CDR2 FQNEAQ. V trimming: 5 bases; J trimming: 7 bases; junction bases outside the gene matches: 9. The CDR3 consists of 15 residues. The CDR3 protein is CASSRGTGLSEKLFF. The CDR3 nucleotides are TGTGCCAGCAGCCGCGGGACAGGACTTTCTGAAAAACTGTTTTTT.

V and J are TRBV11-3 and TRBJ1-3; 7 nucleotides agree with TRBD1. The CDR3 consists of 16 residues. The V and J ends lost 4 bases and 7 bases, in that order; junction bases with no gene match: 13. Germline V gene sequence: CDR1 SGHNT, CDR2 YENEEA. The CDR3 DNA reads as TGTGCCAGCAGCTCGGCAGGGGGGAATTACGGGAACACCATATATTTT. This codes for CASSSAGGNYGNTIYF.

The chain couples TRBV11-2 to TRBJ2-2; D unresolved. In germline, CDR1 is SGHAT, CDR2 FQNNGV. The CDR3 runs to 13 residues. Trimming took 2 bases from V and 5 from J, leaving 6 bases between them. The CDR3 loop is CASSLIPTGELFF. CDR3 DNA: TGTGCCAGCAGCTTAATTCCTACCGGGGAGCTGTTTTTT.

This clone was detected only once. The V and J genes are TRBV5-1 and TRBJ2-7; 7 positions agree with TRBD1. Trimming took 4 bases from V and 0 from J; bases not matched to a gene: 7. The CDR3 runs 15 residues. Per germline, CDR1 SGHRS and CDR2 YFSETQ. CDR3 DNA: TGCGCCAGCAGCCTAACAGGGGATAGCTCCTACGAGCAGTACTTC. It specifies CASSLTGDSSYEQYF.

This clone was counted a single time. V and J are TRBV6-5 and TRBJ2-3, with 9 bases identical to TRBD1. Germline assignment: CDR1 MNHEY and CDR2 SVGAGI. There are 14 residues in the CDR3. J gave up 5 bases and V 8 bases, and 8 bases lay outside the gene matches. CDR3 loop: CASGGTGLKDTQYF. Here the CDR3 DNA reads TGTGCCAGCGGGGGGACAGGGCTTAAAGATACGCAGTATTTT.

This clone has more than one count but fewer than ten. This sequence joins TRBV18 and TRBJ1-3; 10 positions match TRBD1. The CDR3 covers 16 residues. CDR1 is KGHSH and CDR2 is LQKENI in the germline V gene. Trimming took 3 bases from V and 4 from J; bases not matched to a gene: 6. CDR3 nucleotide sequence: TGTGCCAGCTCACCTCCCGGGACAGGGGTCGGAAACACCATATATTTT. As protein: CASSPPGTGVGNTIYF. Based on the CDR3 plus reference TRBV18 and TRBJ1-3, the full variable domain is NAGVMQNPRHLVRRRGQEARLRCSPMKGHSHVYWYRQLPEEGLKFMVYLQKENIIDESGMPKERFSAEFPKEGPSILRIQQVVRGDSAAYFCASSPPGTGVGNTIYFGEGSWLTVV.

This chain links TRBV9 with TRBJ2-2; TRBD1 aligns across 7 bases. Per germline, CDR1 SGDLS and CDR2 YYNGEE. The CDR3 is 15 residues long. V gave up 4 bases and J gave up 4 bases; unmatched junction bases: 7. DNA for the CDR3: TGTGCCAGCAGCCAATCGACAGGGCCCACCGGGGAGCTGTTTTTT. Amino acid sequence: CASSQSTGPTGELFF.

J is TRBJ2-1 and V is TRBV5-8; 8 bases map to TRBD2. The V gene's germline CDR1 is SGHTS and CDR2 YDEGEE. The CDR3 totals 15 residues. With V trimmed by 4 bases and J by 12 bases, 15 bases remained unmatched. As DNA, the CDR3 is TGTGCCAGCAGCCTGCTGGGCCAGGGGAGCGGGGGGCAGTTCTTC. This codes for CASSLLGQGSGGQFF.

V and J are TRBV29-1 and TRBJ2-2; D unclear. The V and J ends lost 5 bases and 7 bases respectively, with 8 bases between them. This CDR3 contains 11 residues. The V gene's germline CDR1 is SQVTM and CDR2 ANQGSEA. The CDR3 nucleotides are TGCAGCGTTCGGGTTGTCGGGGAGCTGTTTTTT. Encoded protein: CSVRVVGELFF.

The sample holds one count of this clone. The V gene is TRBV7-9, the J gene TRBJ1-5, with unresolved D. The CDR3 runs to 12 residues. Germline CDR1 and CDR2: SEHNR and FQNEAQ (reference sequence). The V end was cut by 4 bases, the J end by 4 bases, with 5 bases between. CDR3 in DNA: TGTGCCAGCAGCTCACTGAATCAGCCCCAGCATTTT. It translates to CASSSLNQPQHF. The variable domain in full, completed from reference TRBV7-9 and TRBJ1-5, reads DTGVSQNPRHKITKRGQNVTFRCDPISEHNRLYWYRQTLGQGPEFLTYFQNEAQLEKSRLLSDRFSAERPKGSFSTLEIQRTEQGDSAMYLCASSSLNQPQHFGDGTRLSIL.

The chain has TRBV7-8 and TRBJ2-3, with 12 nucleotides matching TRBD2. With V trimmed by 5 bases and J by 2 bases, 14 bases remained unmatched. Germline values: CDR1 SGHVS, CDR2 FQNEAQ. There are 19 residues in the CDR3. CDR3 nucleotide sequence: TGTGCCAGCAGCCCAGCCCGGGTGGGACTAGCGGGCCACACAGATACGCAGTATTTT. Encoded protein: CASSPARVGLAGHTDTQYF.

The chain couples TRBV7-2 to TRBJ1-2, with 8 bases matching TRBD1. CDR1 is SGHTA, CDR2 FQGNSA, per germline. The CDR3 totals 15 residues. V shed 7 bases, J shed 4 bases, and the junction held 11 bases outside the gene matches. CDR3 bases: TGTGCCAGCATCAACCGAACGACAGGGGTCTATGGCTACACCTTC. Translation: CASINRTTGVYGYTF. The whole variable domain, filled in from reference TRBV7-2 and TRBJ1-2, reads GAGVSQSPSNKVTEKGKDVELRCDPISGHTALYWYRQSLGQGLEFLIYFQGNSAPDKSGLPSDRFSAERTGGSVSTLTIQRTQQEDSAVYLCASINRTTGVYGYTFGSGTRLTVV.

The rearrangement joins TRBV9 to TRBJ2-3; 12 nucleotides align to TRBD2. From germline, CDR1 is SGDLS and CDR2 YYNGEE. This CDR3 has 15 residues. The junction had 5 bases not matched to a gene; V was cut back by 0 bases and J by 9 bases. CDR3: CASSVGASGGETQYF. CDR3 DNA: TGTGCCAGCAGCGTAGGAGCTAGCGGGGGGGAGACGCAGTATTTT.

This clone came up a few times. This CDR3 reads CASRTQGVGLDEQYF. The CDR3 DNA is TGTGCCAGCAGAACCCAGGGGGTGGGATTGGACGAGCAGTACTTC. This chain uses TRBV6-6 with TRBJ2-7, with TRBD1 identical over 7 bases. The germline CDR1 and CDR2 sequences are MNHNY and SVGAGI (reference sequence). The CDR3 runs 15 residues. With V trimmed by 6 bases and J by 5 bases, 13 bases remained unmatched.

The chain combines TRBV9 with TRBJ2-5; no reliable D call. Trimming cost V 0 bases and J 2 bases, with 8 bases left between them. There are 14 residues in the CDR3. In germline, CDR1 is SGDLS, CDR2 YYNGEE. CDR3 in amino acids: CASSVAGSQETQYF. The CDR3 coding sequence is TGTGCCAGCAGCGTAGCCGGTAGTCAAGAGACCCAGTACTTC. The full variable domain, its missing parts supplied by reference TRBV9 and TRBJ2-5, is DSGVTQTPKHLITATGQRVTLRCSPRSGDLSVYWYQQSLDQGLQFLIQYYNGEERAKGNILERFSAQQFPDLHSELNLSSLELGDSALYFCASSVAGSQETQYFGPGTRLLVL.

The rearrangement links TRBV28 to TRBJ2-3; possibly TRBD1 for D (6 bases). Germline-derived CDR1 and CDR2 are MDHEN and SYDVKM. The ends were cut back, 6 bases at V and 3 bases at J, with 22 bases in the middle. The CDR3 sequence is 17 residues long. The CDR3: CASSLPKAGERTDTQYF. DNA of the CDR3: TGTGCCAGCAGCCTCCCGAAGGCAGGGGAAAGGACAGATACGCAGTATTTT.

V is TRBV10-1 and J is TRBJ1-3; tentatively, D is TRBD1 (5 bases). The CDR3 totals 13 residues. V shed 5 bases and J shed 5 bases, with 10 bases lying between them. The germline V gene encodes CDR1 WNHNN and CDR2 SYGVQD (reference sequence). This CDR3 is CASSPGWRNTIYF. The DNA of the CDR3 is TGCGCCAGCAGTCCAGGGTGGCGAAACACCATATATTTT.

V is TRBV25-1 and J is TRBJ2-3; 11 positions match TRBD2. This CDR3 comprises 15 residues. Trimming cost V 4 bases and J 5 bases; bases outside gene matches: 5. The germline CDR1 and CDR2 sequences are MGHDK and SYGVNS. CDR3 region: CASSVSGGAGDTQYF. In nucleotides, the CDR3 is TGTGCCAGCAGTGTTAGCGGGGGGGCGGGAGATACGCAGTATTTT.

The chain couples TRBV4-2 to TRBJ2-1, with 10 bases aligning to TRBD2. This CDR3 is built from 16 residues. V was pared by 0 bases and J by 9 bases, with 8 bases of the junction left unmatched. Germline-derived CDR1 and CDR2 are LGHNA and YNFKEQ. The CDR3 is CASSQDGSGGPAEQFF. The CDR3 DNA reads TGTGCCAGCAGCCAAGACGGTAGCGGGGGGCCGGCTGAGCAGTTCTTC.

The genes are TRBV7-6 and TRBJ2-7; possibly TRBD2 for D (6 bases). V was cut by 2 bases and J by 3 bases, with 17 bases left in between. The CDR3 extends over 16 amino acids. Germline CDR1 is SGHVS and CDR2 is FNYEAQ. CDR3 sequence reads: CASSLTGTQPNYEQYF. The CDR3, as DNA: TGTGCCAGCAGCTTAACGGGGACTCAACCCAACTACGAGCAGTACTTC.